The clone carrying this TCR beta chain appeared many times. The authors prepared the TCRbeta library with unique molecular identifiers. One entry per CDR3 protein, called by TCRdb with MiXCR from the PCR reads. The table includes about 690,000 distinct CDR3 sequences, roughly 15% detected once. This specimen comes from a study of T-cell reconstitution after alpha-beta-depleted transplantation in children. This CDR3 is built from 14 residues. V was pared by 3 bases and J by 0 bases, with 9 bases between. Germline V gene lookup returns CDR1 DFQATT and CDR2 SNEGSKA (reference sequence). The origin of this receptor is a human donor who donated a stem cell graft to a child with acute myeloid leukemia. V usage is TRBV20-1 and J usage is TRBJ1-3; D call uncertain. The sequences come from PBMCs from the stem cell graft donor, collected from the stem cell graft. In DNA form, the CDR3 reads TGCAGTGCTAGGAACGCAGCCTCTGGAAACACCATATATTTT. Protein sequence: CSARNAASGNTIYF.